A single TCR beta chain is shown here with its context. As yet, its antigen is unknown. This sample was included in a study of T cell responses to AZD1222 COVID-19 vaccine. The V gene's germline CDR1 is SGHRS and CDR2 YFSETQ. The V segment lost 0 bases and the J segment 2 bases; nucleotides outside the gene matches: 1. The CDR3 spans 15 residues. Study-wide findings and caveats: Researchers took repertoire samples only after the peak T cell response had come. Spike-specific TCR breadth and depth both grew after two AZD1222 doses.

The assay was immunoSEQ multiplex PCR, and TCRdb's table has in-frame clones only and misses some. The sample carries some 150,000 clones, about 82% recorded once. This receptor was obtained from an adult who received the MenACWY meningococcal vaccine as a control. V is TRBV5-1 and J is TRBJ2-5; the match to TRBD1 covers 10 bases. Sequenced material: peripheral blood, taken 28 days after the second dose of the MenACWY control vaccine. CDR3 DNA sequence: TGCGCCAGCAGCTTGGGGGACAGGGGACAAGAGACCCAGTACTTC. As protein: CASSLGDRGQETQYF.